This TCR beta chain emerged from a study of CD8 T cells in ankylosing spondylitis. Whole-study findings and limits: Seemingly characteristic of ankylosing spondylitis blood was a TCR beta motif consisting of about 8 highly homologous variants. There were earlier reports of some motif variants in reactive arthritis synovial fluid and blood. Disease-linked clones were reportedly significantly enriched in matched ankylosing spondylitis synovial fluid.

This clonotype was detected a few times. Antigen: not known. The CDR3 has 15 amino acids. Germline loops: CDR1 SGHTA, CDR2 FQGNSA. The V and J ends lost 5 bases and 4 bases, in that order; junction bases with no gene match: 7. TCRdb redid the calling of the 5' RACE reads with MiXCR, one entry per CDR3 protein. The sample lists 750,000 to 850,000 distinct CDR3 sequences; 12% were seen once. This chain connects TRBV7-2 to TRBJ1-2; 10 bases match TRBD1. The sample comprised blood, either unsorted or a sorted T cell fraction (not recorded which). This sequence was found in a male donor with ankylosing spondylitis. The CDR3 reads CASSPRTGGAYGYTF. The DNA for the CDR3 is TGTGCCAGCAGCCCGCGGACAGGGGGGGCCTATGGCTACACCTTC.